What follows is one TCR beta chain and its context. What it binds is unknown. The data were obtained in a study of OX40 agonist ivuxolimab in advanced cancers. Study-wide results and limits: Some patients who did not respond also had low normalized T-cell clonal expansion.

The CDR3 loop spans 14 amino acids. V lost 7 bases and J lost 2, with 15 bases in between. Germline V gene sequence: CDR1 MDHEN, CDR2 SYDVKM. TCRdb's copy holds only in-frame clones and misses some; the assay was immunoSEQ multiplex PCR. This sample carries some 44,000 clones, around 87% of them seen once, and the ten largest clones take about 35%. The receptor was isolated from an adult with an advanced solid tumor such as melanoma, head and neck, liver or kidney cancer. The sample consisted of CD4+ or CD8+ T cells sorted from blood, taken in a trial of the OX40 agonist ivuxolimab. V is TRBV28 and J is TRBJ2-7; D is possibly TRBD2 (5 bases). This CDR3 is CASKTEGFAYEQYF. The DNA for the CDR3 is TGTGCCAGCAAAACAGAGGGATTCGCCTACGAGCAGTACTTC.